These 8 T cell receptor beta chains came from one sample sequenced in a study of T cells in tuberculosis (dated by TCRdb to about 2018). To prepare the library, the immunoSEQ multiplex PCR assay was applied. Held by TCRdb, this immuneACCESS table contains in-frame sequences only and omits some clones. Under half of the omission traces to an unresolved V gene where checked; the cause of the rest is unknown. The sample profile shows about 43,000 clones; roughly 94% of them were found once. In total, the top ten clones hold roughly 2% of the sample. Sequencing used PBMCs. Every receptor here comes from a donor aged 5-35 years with latent tuberculosis or without tuberculosis infection. Some clones in this sample may be carry-over from other donors' samples.

The V and J genes are TRBV4-3 and TRBJ1-1; the match to TRBD1 covers 7 bases. The V and J ends lost 3 bases and 7 bases, in that order; junction bases with no gene match: 5. Germline CDR1 LGHNA, CDR2 YSLEER. This CDR3 contains 13 residues. The CDR3 region is CASSHRTGREAFF. DNA for the CDR3: TGCGCCAGCAGCCATCGGACAGGACGTGAAGCTTTCTTT.

The V and J genes are TRBV6-4 and TRBJ2-3, with D maybe TRBD2 (7 bases). V was cut by 3 bases and J by 4 bases, with 14 bases left in between. The germline CDR1 and CDR2 sequences are MRHNA and SNTAGT. CDR3 length: 15 residues. The CDR3 sequence is CASSEIGGQADTQYF. The CDR3 region has the DNA TGTGCCAGCAGTGAAATCGGGGGGCAGGCAGATACGCAGTATTTT.

CDR3 DNA sequence: TGTGCTAGTGGTTCAGGGTCAGCCCAAGAGACCCAGTACTTC. Its translation: CASGSGSAQETQYF. The V and J genes are TRBV12-5 and TRBJ2-5; D is possibly TRBD1 (5 bases). The CDR3 is 14 residues long. The ends were cut back, 4 bases at V and 1 base at J, with 10 bases in the middle. Germline CDR1 and CDR2: LGHNT and FRNRAP.

This clone was observed once. This chain connects TRBV19 to TRBJ1-1; perhaps TRBD1 as D (5 bases). Germline CDR1 LNHDA, CDR2 SQIVND (reference sequence). The CDR3 has 16 residues. Between the trimmed V and J ends, which lost 7 bases and 4 bases, there was a span of 22 bases. The CDR3 DNA is TGTGCCAGTACTACCCGGGGGGGAGGAGGTAGCACTGAAGCTTTCTTT. Protein: CASTTRGGGGSTEAFF.

The V call is TRBV27, the J call TRBJ1-3; D is undetermined. V lost 3 bases and J lost 0, with 9 bases in between. CDR1 and CDR2 (germline): MNHEY, SMNVEV (reference sequence). The CDR3 consists of 15 residues. The CDR3, as DNA: TGTGCCAGCAGTTTGGCCGCTCACTCTGGAAACACCATATATTTT. As protein: CASSLAAHSGNTIYF.

Regarding this clone: One end of the junction does not line up with germline, which may come from a read error. The genes are TRBV5-1 and TRBJ2-7; D gene ambiguous. The CDR3 has 13 residues. Germline V gene sequence: CDR1 SGHRS, CDR2 YFSETQ. In nucleotides, the CDR3 is TGCGCCAGCAGGATAGCTACCTCCGACGAGCAGTACTTC. Encoded protein: CASRIATSDEQYF.

This rearrangement joins TRBV14 to TRBJ2-7, with D maybe TRBD2 (6 bases). Germline CDR1 SGHDN, CDR2 FVKESK. The CDR3 has 15 amino acids. Trimming cost V 1 base and J 0 bases, with 10 bases left between them. In DNA form, the CDR3 reads TGTGCCAGCAGCCAAGGTCTAGCGTTCTCCTACGAGCAGTACTTC. Its protein is CASSQGLAFSYEQYF.

J is TRBJ2-1 and V is TRBV4-2, with 10 bases identical to TRBD2. With 2 bases clipped from V and 7 bases from J, the junction kept 5 bases outside the gene matches. The germline V gene encodes CDR1 LGHNA and CDR2 YNFKEQ. This CDR3 contains 15 residues. In DNA form, the CDR3 reads TGTGCCAGCAGCCAACCCCAGCGGGGGGGAAATGAGCAGTTCTTC. Protein product: CASSQPQRGGNEQFF.